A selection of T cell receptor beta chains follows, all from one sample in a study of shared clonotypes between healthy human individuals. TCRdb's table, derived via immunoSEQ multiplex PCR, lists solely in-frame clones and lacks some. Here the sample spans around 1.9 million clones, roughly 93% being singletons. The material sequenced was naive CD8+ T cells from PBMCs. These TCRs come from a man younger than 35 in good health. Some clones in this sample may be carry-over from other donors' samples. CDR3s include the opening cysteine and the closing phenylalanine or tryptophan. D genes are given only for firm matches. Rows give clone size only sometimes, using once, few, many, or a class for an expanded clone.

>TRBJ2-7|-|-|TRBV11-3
TGTGCCAGCGGGGCCTACGAGCAGTACTTC
CASGAYEQYF
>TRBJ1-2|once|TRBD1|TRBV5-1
TGCGCCACCACGACAGGGGGCGACGGCTACACCTTC
CATTTGGDGYTF
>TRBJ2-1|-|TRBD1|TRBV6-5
TGTGCCAGCAGTTACCGGGACAGGGGAAAGGGTGAGCAGTTCTTC
CASSYRDRGKGEQFF
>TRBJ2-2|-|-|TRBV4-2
TGTGCCAGCAGCCAAGTAGTTTTTGGCGTCACTTACACGCCGTGGAACACCGGGGAGCTGTTTTTT
CASSQVVFGVTYTPWNTGELFF
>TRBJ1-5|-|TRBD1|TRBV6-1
TGTGCCAGCAGTGGGCACAGGGGGCTGGTTGATTTGGGCAATCAGCCCCAGCATTTT
CASSGHRGLVDLGNQPQHF
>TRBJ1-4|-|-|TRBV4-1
TGCGCCAGCAGCCAGAGAAGGGGACCTGAAAAACTGTTTTTT
CASSQRRGPEKLFF
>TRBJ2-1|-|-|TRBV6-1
TGTGCCAGCAGTGACAGGGAGCGGACTACTCTTACCTACAATGAGCAGTTCTTC
CASSDRERTTLTYNEQFF
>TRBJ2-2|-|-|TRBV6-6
TGTGCCAGCAGTTACGGGGCCGGGGAGCTGTTTTTT
CASSYGAGELFF
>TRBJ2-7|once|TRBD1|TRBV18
TGTGCCAGCACCGGACAGGCCTCCCCCTACGAGCAGTACTTC
CASTGQASPYEQYF
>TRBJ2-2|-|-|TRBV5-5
TGTGCCAGCAGCTTGGCAGTCAGACTAGGTGACGGGGAGCTGTTTTTT
CASSLAVRLGDGELFF
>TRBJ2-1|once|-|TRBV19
TGTGCCAGTAGTATTGGCGGCAATGAGCAGTTCTTC
CASSIGGNEQFF
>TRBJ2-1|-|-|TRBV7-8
TGTGCCAGCAGCTTATCTGCCCCTCTCGGATATGAGCAGTTCTTC
CASSLSAPLGYEQFF
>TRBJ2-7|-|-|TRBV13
TGTGCCAGCAGCCCCGACAGAATTTCACACGAGCAGTACTTC
CASSPDRISHEQYF
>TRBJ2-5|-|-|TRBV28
TGTGCCAGCAGTTTATCGGCGTGGTACCAAGAGACCCAGTACTTC
CASSLSAWYQETQYF
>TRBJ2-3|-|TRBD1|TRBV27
TGTGTCGCGGGACAGGGGCAGGAAGATACGCAGTATTTT
CVAGQGQEDTQYF
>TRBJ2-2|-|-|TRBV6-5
TGTGCCAGCAGTTCCAATTTAATGTATCCCGGGGAGCTGTTTTTT
CASSSNLMYPGELFF
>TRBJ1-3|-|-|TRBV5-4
TGTGCCAGCAGACACCTCCGGGGAGCTGGAAACACCATATATTTT
CASRHLRGAGNTIYF
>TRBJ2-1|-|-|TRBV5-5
TGTGCCAGCAGCTCGGGCCGAACAATGAACAATGAGCAGTTCTTC
CASSSGRTMNNEQFF
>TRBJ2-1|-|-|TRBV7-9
TGTGCCAGCAGCTTAGTGATGGCTGGATTATACAATGAGCAGTTCTTC
CASSLVMAGLYNEQFF
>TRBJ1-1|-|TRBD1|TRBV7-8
TGTGCCAGCAGCTTAGGCCCAGGGGGCATAGGCACTGAAGCTTTCTTT
CASSLGPGGIGTEAFF
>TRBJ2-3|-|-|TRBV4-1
TGCGCCAGCAGCCAAGTGGTAGCGGACGGGACAGATACGCAGTATTTT
CASSQVVADGTDTQYF
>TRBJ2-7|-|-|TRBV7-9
TGTGCCAGCAGCTTAGCGCCACAGAACTACGAGCAGTACTTC
CASSLAPQNYEQYF
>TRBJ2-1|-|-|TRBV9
TGTGCCAGCAGCGGTACTGTGCGGGATGAGCAGTTCTTC
CASSGTVRDEQFF
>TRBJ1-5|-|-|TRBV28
TGTGCCAGCAGTTTCGGTGGCGGGTTCAATCAGCCCCAGCATTTT
CASSFGGGFNQPQHF
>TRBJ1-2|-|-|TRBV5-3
TGTGCCAGAAGCGGAGGGAGATTTAGGACACGCTCGTATGGCCATCCTCACTATGGCTACACCTTC
CARSGGRFRTRSYGHPHYGYTF
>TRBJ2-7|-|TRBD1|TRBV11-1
TGTGCCAGCAGCGACAGGGGGCGGTACGAGCAGTACTTC
CASSDRGRYEQYF
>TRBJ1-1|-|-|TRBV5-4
TGTGCCAGCAGCTTAACGGGAGGGAACACTGAAGCTTTCTTT
CASSLTGGNTEAFF
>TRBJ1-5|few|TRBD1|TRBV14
TGTGCCAGCAGCCCCGGACAGGGTGGTCAGCCCCAGCATTTT
CASSPGQGGQPQHF
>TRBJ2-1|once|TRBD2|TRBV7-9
TGTGCCAGCAGCGTATGGACTAGCGGGGCGGATGAGCAGTTCTTC
CASSVWTSGADEQFF
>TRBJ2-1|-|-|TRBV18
TGTGCCAGCTCCTCCGGAGCGTCACATGCCTACAATGAGCAGTTCTTC
CASSSGASHAYNEQFF
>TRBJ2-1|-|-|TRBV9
TGTGCCAGCAGCCCCCCGTCTGGTTCGGGGTTCAATGAGCAGTTCTTC
CASSPPSGSGFNEQFF
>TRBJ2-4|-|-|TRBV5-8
TGTGCCCCGGGGCGGGACCTAAACATTCAGTACTTC
CAPGRDLNIQYF
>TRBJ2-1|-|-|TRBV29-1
TGCAGCGTGGGGAAAGGGGAGGCCTACAATGAGCAGTTCTTC
CSVGKGEAYNEQFF
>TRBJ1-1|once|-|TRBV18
TGTGCCAGCTCACAACCCGAAGTTGGCACTGAAGCTTTCTTT
CASSQPEVGTEAFF
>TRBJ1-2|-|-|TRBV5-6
TGTGCCAGCAGCTTCTTATCCGGCGTATCTAACTATGGCTACACCTTC
CASSFLSGVSNYGYTF
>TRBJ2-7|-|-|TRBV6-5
TGTGCCAGCAGTTACGCGCCGGGTCGGGAGCAGTACTTC
CASSYAPGREQYF
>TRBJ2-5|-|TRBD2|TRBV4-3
TGCGCCAGCAGCCCTTTAGCGGGCCCCCAAGAGACCCAGTACTTC
CASSPLAGPQETQYF
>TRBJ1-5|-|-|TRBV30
TGTGCCTGGAGTGTCGGGGTAAGCAATCAGCCCCAGCATTTT
CAWSVGVSNQPQHF
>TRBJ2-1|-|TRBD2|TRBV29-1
TGCAGCGTTGCCGGGACTAGCGGGGGGAATGAGCAGTTCTTC
CSVAGTSGGNEQFF
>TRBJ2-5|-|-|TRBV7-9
TGTGCCAGCAGCTTAGTCGGCAGGGAAGGAGAGACCCAGTACTTC
CASSLVGREGETQYF
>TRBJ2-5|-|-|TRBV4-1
TGCGCCAGCAGCCAAGATCGGGCAGGACCCGGGGAGACCCAGTACTTC
CASSQDRAGPGETQYF
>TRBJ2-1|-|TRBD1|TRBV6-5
TGTGCCAGCAGCCGGGGACAGGAGTATGATGAGCAGTTCTTC
CASSRGQEYDEQFF
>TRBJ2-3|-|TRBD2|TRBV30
TGTGCCTGGATCCGAGAGCGGGGGCTTAAAACAGATACGCAGTATTTT
CAWIRERGLKTDTQYF
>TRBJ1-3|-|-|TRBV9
TGTGCCAGCACCGATTCGACGGGAGGTGGAAACACCATATATTTT
CASTDSTGGGNTIYF
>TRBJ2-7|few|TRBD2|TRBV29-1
TGCAGCGTTGAATTAGCGGGAGGGGTCTACGAGCAGTACTTC
CSVELAGGVYEQYF
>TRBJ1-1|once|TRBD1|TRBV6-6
TGTGCCAGCAGTTACGACAGGGGAGGGACTGAAGCTTTCTTT
CASSYDRGGTEAFF
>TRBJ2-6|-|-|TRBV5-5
TGTGCCAGCAGCTTGTATTCACTAGGGATGGATACCTCTGGGGCCAACGTCCTGACTTTC
CASSLYSLGMDTSGANVLTF
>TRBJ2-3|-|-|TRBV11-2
TGTGCCAGCAGCTTAGATCTTGGGGTGGATACGCAGTATTTT
CASSLDLGVDTQYF
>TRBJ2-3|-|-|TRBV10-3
TGTGCCATCAGTGAGTTGGCAGGGGCAGATACGCAGTATTTT
CAISELAGADTQYF
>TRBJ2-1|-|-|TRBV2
TGTGCCAGCTGGGCCGGGAGTGGCCATGAGCAGTTCTTC
CASWAGSGHEQFF
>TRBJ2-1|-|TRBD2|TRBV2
TGTGCACGGGGGGAAACTTCCTACAATGAGCAGTTCTTC
CARGETSYNEQFF
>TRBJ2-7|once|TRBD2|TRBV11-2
TGTGCCAGCAGCTTAGATTTGCGCGGGAGGGCTAACGAGCAGTACTTC
CASSLDLRGRANEQYF
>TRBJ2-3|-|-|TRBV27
TGTGCCAGCAGTCTCCACCGGGGAGCATGGACAGATACGCAGTATTTT
CASSLHRGAWTDTQYF
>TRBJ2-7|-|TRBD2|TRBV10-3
TGTGCCATCAGTGGGACTAGCGAGAACTACGAGCAGTACTTC
CAISGTSENYEQYF
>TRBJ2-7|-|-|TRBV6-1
TGTGCCAGCAGTGGGGGGACCTACCGGGTCGAGCAGTACTTC
CASSGGTYRVEQYF
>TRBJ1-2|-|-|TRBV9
TGTGCCAGCAGCGTAGGGCAGGTTCCCTACGGGGATATACATGGCTACACCTTC
CASSVGQVPYGDIHGYTF
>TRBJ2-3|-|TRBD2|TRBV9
TGTGCCAGCAGCGTCGAAGTAGCGGGGAGAAACACAGATACGCAGTATTTT
CASSVEVAGRNTDTQYF
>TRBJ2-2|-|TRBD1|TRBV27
TGTGCCAGCGCCCGGGACAGGAACACCGGGGAGCTGTTTTTT
CASARDRNTGELFF
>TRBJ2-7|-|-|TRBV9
TGTGCCAGCAGCGTAGAAGGGGGGAGGGCCTCCTACGAGCAGTACTTC
CASSVEGGRASYEQYF
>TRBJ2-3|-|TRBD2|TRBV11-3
TGTGCCAGCAGCTCGCGACTAGCGGGAGTCCCAGATACGCAGTATTTT
CASSSRLAGVPDTQYF